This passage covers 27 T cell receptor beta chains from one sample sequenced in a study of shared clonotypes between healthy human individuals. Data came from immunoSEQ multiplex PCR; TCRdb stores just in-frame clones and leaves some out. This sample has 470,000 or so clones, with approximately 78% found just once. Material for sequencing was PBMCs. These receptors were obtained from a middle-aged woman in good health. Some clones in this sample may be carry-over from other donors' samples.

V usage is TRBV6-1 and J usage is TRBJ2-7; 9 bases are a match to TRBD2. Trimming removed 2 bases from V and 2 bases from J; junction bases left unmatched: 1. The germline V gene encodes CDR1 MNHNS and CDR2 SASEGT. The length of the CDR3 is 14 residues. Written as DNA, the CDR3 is TGTGCCAGCAGTGAACTAGCGGGACCCTACGAGCAGTACTTC. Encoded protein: CASSELAGPYEQYF.

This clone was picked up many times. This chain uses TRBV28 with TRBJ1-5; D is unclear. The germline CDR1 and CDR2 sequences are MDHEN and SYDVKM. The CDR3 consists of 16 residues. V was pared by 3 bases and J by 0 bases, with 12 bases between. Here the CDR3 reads CASSFGVRGSNQPQHF. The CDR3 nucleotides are TGTGCCAGCAGTTTTGGGGTGCGGGGTAGCAATCAGCCCCAGCATTTT.

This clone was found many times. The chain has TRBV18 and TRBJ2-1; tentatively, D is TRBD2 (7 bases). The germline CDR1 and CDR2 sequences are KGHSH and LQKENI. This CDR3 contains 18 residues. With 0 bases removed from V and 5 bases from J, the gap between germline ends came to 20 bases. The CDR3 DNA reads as TGTGCCAGCTCACCACCTTCCCGGGGGGCGCTTGGACACAATGAGCAGTTCTTC. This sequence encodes CASSPPSRGALGHNEQFF.

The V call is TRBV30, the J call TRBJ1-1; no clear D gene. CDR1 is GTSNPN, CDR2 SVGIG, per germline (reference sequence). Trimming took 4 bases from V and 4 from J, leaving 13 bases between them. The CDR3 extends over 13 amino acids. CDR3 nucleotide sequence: TGTGCCTGGACGGAGGGTAGCGTCACTGAAGCTTTCTTT. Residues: CAWTEGSVTEAFF.

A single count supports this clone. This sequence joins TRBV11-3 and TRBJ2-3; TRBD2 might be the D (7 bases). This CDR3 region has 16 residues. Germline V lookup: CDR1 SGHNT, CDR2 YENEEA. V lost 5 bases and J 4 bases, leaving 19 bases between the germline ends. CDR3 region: CASSPRGAPAADTQYF. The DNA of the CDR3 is TGTGCCAGCAGCCCTCGGGGGGCGCCCGCAGCAGATACGCAGTATTTT.

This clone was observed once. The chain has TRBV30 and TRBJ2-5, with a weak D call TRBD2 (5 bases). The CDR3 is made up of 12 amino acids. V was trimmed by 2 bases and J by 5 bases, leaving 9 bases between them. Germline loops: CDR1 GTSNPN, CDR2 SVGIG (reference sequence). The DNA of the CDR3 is TGTGCCTGGAGTTTGGGAGCGGAGACCCAGTACTTC. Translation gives CAWSLGAETQYF. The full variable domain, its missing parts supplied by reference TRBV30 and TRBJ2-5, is SQTIHQWPATLVQPVGSPLSLECTVEGTSNPNLYWYRQAAGRGLQLLFYSVGIGQISSEVPQNLSASRPQDRQFILSSKKLLLSDSGFYLCAWSLGAETQYFGPGTRLLVL.

DNA of the CDR3: TGTGCCAGTAGTACCGTCTCTAGCGGGAACAATGAGCAGTTCTTC. Translation gives CASSTVSSGNNEQFF. The chain is built from TRBV19 and TRBJ2-1; 9 nucleotides line up with TRBD2. This CDR3 spans 15 amino acids. The V and J ends lost 4 bases and 5 bases, in that order; junction bases with no gene match: 6. The germline V gene has CDR1 LNHDA and CDR2 SQIVND (reference sequence).

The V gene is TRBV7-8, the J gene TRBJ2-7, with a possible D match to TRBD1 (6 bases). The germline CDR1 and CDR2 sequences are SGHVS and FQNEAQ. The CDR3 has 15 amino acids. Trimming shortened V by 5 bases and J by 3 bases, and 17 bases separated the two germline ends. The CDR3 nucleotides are TGTGCCAGCAGCCAAGGACAGATAGTTAGCTACGAGCAGTACTTC. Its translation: CASSQGQIVSYEQYF.

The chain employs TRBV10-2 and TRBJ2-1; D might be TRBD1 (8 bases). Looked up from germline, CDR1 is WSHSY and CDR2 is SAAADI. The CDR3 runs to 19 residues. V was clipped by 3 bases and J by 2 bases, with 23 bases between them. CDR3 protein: CASSERLTGEGPTYNEQFF. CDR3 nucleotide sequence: TGCGCCAGCAGTGAACGTTTGACAGGGGAGGGTCCAACCTACAATGAGCAGTTCTTC.

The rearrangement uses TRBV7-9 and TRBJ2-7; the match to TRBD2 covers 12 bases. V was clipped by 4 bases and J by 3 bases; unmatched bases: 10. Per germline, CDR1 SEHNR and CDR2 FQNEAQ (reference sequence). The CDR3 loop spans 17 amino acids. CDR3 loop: CASSSGLAGSGGYEQYF. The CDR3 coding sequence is TGTGCCAGCAGCTCAGGACTAGCGGGGTCTGGGGGCTACGAGCAGTACTTC.

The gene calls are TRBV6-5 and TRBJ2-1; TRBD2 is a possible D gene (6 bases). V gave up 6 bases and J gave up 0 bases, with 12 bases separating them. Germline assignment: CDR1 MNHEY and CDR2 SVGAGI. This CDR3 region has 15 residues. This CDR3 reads CASSSLATSYNEQFF. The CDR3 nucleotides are TGTGCCAGCAGCTCACTAGCTACCTCCTACAATGAGCAGTTCTTC.

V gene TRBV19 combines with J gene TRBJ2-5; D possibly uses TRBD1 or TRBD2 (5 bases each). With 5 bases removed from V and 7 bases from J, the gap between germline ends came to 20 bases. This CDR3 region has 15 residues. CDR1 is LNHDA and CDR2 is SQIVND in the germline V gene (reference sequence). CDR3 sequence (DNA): TGTGCCAGTAGTGCCCTCGCAGGGTTGGCGGGGACCCAGTACTTC. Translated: CASSALAGLAGTQYF.

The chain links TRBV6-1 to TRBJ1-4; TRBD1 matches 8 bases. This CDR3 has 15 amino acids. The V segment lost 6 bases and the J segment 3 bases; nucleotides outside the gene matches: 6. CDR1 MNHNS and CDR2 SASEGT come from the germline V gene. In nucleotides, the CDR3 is TGTGCCAGCAGATACGACAGGGGCGCTAATGAAAAACTGTTTTTT. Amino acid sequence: CASRYDRGANEKLFF.

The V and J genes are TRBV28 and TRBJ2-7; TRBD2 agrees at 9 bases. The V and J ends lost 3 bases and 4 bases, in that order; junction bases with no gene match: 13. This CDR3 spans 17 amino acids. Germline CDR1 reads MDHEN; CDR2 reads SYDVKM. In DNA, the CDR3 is TGTGCCAGCAGTTTTCTGGCGGGAGGGCCCTTCAATTACGAGCAGTACTTC. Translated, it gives CASSFLAGGPFNYEQYF. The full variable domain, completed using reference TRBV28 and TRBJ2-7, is DVKVTQSSRYLVKRTGEKVFLECVQDMDHENMFWYRQDPGLGLRLIYFSYDVKMKEKGDIPEGYSVSREKKERFSLILESASTNQTSMYLCASSFLAGGPFNYEQYFGPGTRLTVT.

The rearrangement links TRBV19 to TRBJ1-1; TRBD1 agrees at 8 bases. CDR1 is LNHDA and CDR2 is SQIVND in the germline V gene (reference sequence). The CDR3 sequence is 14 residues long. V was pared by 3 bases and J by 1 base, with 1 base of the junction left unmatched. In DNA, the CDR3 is TGTGCCAGTAGTATTCAGGGGGCGAACACTGAAGCTTTCTTT. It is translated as CASSIQGANTEAFF.

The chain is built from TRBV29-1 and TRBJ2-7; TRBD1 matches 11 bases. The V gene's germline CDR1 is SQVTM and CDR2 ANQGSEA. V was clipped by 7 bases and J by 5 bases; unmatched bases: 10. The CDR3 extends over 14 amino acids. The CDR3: CSAAGTGGIDEQYF. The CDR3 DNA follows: TGCAGCGCTGCTGGGACAGGGGGGATCGACGAGCAGTACTTC.

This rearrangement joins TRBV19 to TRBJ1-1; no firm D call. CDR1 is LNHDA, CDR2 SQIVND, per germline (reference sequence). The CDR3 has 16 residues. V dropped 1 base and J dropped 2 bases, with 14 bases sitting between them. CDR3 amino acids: CASSIVAASGNTEAFF. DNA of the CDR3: TGTGCCAGTAGTATAGTGGCCGCGTCCGGAAACACTGAAGCTTTCTTT.

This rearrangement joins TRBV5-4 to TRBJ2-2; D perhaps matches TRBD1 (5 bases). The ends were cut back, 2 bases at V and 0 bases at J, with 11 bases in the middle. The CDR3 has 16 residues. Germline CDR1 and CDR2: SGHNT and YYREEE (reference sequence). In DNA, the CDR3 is TGTGCCAGCAGCTTTGTCAGGGCGGCGAACACCGGGGAGCTGTTTTTT. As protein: CASSFVRAANTGELFF. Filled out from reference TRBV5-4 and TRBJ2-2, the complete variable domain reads ETGVTQSPTHLIKTRGQQVTLRCSSQSGHNTVSWYQQALGQGPQFIFQYYREEENGRGNFPPRFSGLQFPNYSSELNVNALELDDSALYLCASSFVRAANTGELFFGEGSRLTVL.

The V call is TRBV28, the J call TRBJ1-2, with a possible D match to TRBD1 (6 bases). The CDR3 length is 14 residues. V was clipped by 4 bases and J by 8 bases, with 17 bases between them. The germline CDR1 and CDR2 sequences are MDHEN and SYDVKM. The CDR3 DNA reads TGTGCCAGCAGTTCGCCTGGGGGGGCTAAAGGCTACACCTTC. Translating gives CASSSPGGAKGYTF.

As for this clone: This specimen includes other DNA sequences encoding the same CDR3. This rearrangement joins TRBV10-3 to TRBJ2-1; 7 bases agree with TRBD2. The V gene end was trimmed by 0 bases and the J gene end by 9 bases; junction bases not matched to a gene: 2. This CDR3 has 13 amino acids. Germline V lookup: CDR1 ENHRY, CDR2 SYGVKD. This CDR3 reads CAISESREGEQFF. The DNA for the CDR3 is TGTGCCATCAGTGAGTCGAGGGAGGGTGAGCAGTTCTTC.

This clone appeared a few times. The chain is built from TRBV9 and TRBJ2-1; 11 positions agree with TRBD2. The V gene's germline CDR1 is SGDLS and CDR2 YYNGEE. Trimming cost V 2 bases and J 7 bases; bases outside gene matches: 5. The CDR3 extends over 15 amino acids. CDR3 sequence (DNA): TGTGCCAGCAGCGTGACTAGCGGGATTCATAATGAGCAGTTCTTC. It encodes CASSVTSGIHNEQFF.

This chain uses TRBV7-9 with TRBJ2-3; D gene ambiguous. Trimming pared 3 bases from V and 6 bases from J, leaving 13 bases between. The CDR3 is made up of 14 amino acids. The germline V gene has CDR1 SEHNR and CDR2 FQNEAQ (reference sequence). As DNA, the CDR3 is TGTGCCAGCAGCTTGTTTCCCAAGGAGGATACGCAGTATTTT. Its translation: CASSLFPKEDTQYF.

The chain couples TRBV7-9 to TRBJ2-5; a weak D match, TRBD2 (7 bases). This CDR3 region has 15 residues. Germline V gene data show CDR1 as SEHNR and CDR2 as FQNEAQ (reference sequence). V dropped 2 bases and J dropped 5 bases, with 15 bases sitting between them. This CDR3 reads CASSLLAEGGETQYF. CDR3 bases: TGTGCCAGCAGCTTACTAGCGGAGGGGGGGGAGACCCAGTACTTC.

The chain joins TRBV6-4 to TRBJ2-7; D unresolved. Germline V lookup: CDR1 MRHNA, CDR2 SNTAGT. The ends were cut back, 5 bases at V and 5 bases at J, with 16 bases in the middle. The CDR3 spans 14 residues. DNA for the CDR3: TGTGCCAGCAGTTCATCTCCTCTCAGGAACGAGCAGTACTTC. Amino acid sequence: CASSSSPLRNEQYF.

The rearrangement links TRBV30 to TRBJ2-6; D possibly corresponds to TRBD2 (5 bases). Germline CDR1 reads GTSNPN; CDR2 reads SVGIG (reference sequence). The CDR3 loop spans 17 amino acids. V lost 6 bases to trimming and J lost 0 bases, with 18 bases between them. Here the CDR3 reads CACLPPLGGSGANVLTF. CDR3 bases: TGTGCCTGCCTCCCCCCCCTAGGAGGCTCTGGGGCCAACGTCCTGACTTTC.

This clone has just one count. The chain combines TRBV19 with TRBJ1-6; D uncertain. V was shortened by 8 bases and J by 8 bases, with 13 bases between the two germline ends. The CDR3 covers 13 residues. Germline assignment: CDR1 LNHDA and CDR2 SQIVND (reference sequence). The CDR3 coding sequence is TGTGCCAGTTCCCCCGAGCGGGATTCACCCCTCCACTTT. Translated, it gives CASSPERDSPLHF.

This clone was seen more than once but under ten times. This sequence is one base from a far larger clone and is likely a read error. The CDR3 nucleotides are TGTGCCAGCAGCGTCGGACAGGCTAGCTACGCCTTC. Protein product: CASSVGQASYAF. The rearrangement links TRBV7-9 to TRBJ1-2, with 7 positions matching TRBD1. The germline CDR1 and CDR2 sequences are SEHNR and FQNEAQ (reference sequence). The CDR3 loop spans 12 amino acids.